This TCR beta chain was documented in a study of T cells expressing NK-cell markers. The wider study: Sorted T-cell subsets CD3+CD56+NKG2C+, CD3+CD56+NKG2C- and CD3+CD56-NKG2C+ were TCR beta-sequenced. HCMV seropositivity marked seven of the eight sequenced donors; one was seronegative. Study-wide results and caveats: A handful of donors showed these clonotypes also leading the CD3+CD56-NKG2C+ fraction.

From germline, CDR1 is SGHRS and CDR2 YFSETQ. The CDR3 is made up of 16 amino acids. 5'RACE template switching with UMIs produced the TCR beta cDNA. TCRdb re-called the 5' RACE reads, yielding one record per CDR3 amino acid sequence without DNA. This table holds 400,000 to 450,000 distinct CDR3 sequences. About this clonotype itself: Its antigen is undetermined.

V and J are TRBV5-1 and TRBJ1-4; the D call from TCRdb, TRBD1, cannot be confirmed without DNA. Input material: blood T cells: a sorted CD56 or NKG2C T cell subset, CD4+ or CD8+ T cells, or bulk PBMC T cells (not recorded which). The clonotype originates from a woman aged 18 to 75 in good health. This chain's CDR3 is CASSFSPGDRDEKLFF.